The entry below describes one TCR beta chain. The assay was immunoSEQ multiplex PCR, and TCRdb's table has in-frame clones only and misses some. The table has roughly 100,000 clones, 70% to 90% seen once. This specimen belongs to a study of blood T cell repertoires in COVID-19. The sequencing input was peripheral blood. The TCR comes from a man between 45 and 60 years old with active or convalescent COVID-19.

CDR3 protein: CASSQGQGAHQPQHF. The CDR3 nucleotides are TGTGCCAGCAGCCAAGGGCAGGGGGCTCATCAGCCCCAGCATTTT. The rearrangement uses TRBV3-1 (or the pseudogene TRBV3-2) and TRBJ1-5; 8 bases fit TRBD1. Germline lookup yields CDR1 LGHDT and CDR2 YNNKEL (reference sequence). V lost 1 base, J lost 5 bases, and 4 bases stayed unmatched. The CDR3 extends over 15 amino acids.